This T cell receptor (beta chain) appears in the sequencing data of a study of OX40 agonist ivuxolimab in advanced cancers. On the study more broadly: Hepatocellular carcinoma, melanoma, renal cell or head and neck cancer affected the dose-escalation patients. Partial responses were recorded for three patients, including one with hepatocellular carcinoma and two with cutaneous melanoma. A history of anti-PD-1, anti-PD-L1 or anti-CTLA-4 therapy was acceptable, and about 40% had some.

About this clone itself: Its antigen is still unknown.

Assay used: immunoSEQ multiplex PCR; TCRdb lists only in-frame clones, some missing. The sample has about 35,000 clones, about 84% seen once. V gave up 5 bases and J gave up 5 bases, with 12 bases separating them. In germline, CDR1 is SEHNR, CDR2 FQNEAQ (reference sequence). The CDR3 is 13 residues long. General observations from the study: Doses of 0.1 to 3.0 mg/kg were accompanied by clonal expansion of CD4+ and CD8+ blood T cells by week 6.

The chain joins TRBV7-9 to TRBJ2-5; no definite D call. This TCR derives from an adult with an advanced solid tumor such as melanoma, head and neck, liver or kidney cancer. The specimen was CD4+ or CD8+ T cells sorted from blood, collected in a trial of the OX40 agonist ivuxolimab. The CDR3 nucleotides read TGTGCCAGCAGCCCTCTATTTTCCGAGACCCAGTACTTC. As protein: CASSPLFSETQYF.